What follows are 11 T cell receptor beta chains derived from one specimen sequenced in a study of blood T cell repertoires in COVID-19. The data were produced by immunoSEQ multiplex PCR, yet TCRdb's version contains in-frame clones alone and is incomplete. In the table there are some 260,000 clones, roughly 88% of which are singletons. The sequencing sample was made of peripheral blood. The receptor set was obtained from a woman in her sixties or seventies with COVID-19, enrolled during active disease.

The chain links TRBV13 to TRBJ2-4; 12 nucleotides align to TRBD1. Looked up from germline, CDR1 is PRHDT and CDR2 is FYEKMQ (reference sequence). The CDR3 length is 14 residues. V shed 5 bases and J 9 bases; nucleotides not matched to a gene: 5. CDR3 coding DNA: TGTGCCAGCAGCCCGGGACAGGGGGCGGTCATTCAGTACTTC. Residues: CASSPGQGAVIQYF.

Here the CDR3 reads CAWRQRGTRETQYF. In nucleotides, the CDR3 is TGTGCCTGGAGACAACGAGGGACTCGGGAGACCCAGTACTTC. V is TRBV30 and J is TRBJ2-5; weak D call: TRBD2 (6 bases). This CDR3 contains 14 residues. CDR1 and CDR2 (germline): GTSNPN, SVGIG (reference sequence). Deletions cut 3 bases from V and 5 bases from J, with 16 bases between.

CDR3: CASSSLRNTEAFF. In DNA, the CDR3 is TGTGCCAGCAGCAGTTTAAGGAACACTGAAGCTTTCTTT. The rearrangement uses TRBV12-3 or TRBV12-4 and TRBJ1-1; D remains unclear. The CDR3 spans 13 residues. The V and J ends lost 6 bases and 1 base respectively, with 9 bases between them.

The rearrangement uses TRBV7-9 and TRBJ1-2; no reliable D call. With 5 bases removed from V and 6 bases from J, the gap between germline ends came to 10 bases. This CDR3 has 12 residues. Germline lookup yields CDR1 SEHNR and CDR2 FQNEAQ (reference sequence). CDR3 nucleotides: TGTGCCAGCAGCCCCCTAATCGATGGCTACACCTTC. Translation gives CASSPLIDGYTF.

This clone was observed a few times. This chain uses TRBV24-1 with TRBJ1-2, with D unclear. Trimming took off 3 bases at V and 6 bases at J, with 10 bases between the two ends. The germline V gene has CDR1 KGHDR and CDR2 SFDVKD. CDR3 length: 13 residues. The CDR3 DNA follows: TGTGCCACCAGTGATGGTCCCTATGATGGCTACACCTTC. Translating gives CATSDGPYDGYTF.

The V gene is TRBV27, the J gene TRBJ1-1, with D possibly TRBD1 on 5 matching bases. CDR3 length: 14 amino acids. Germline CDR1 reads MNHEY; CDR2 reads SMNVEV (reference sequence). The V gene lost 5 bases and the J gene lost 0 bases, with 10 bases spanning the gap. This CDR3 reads CASSQRQLNTEAFF. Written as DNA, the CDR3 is TGTGCCAGCAGTCAACGACAGCTGAACACTGAAGCTTTCTTT.

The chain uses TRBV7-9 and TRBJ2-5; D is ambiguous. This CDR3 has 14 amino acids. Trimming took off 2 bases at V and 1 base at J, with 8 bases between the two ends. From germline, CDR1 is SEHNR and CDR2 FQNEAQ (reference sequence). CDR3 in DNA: TGTGCCAGCAGCTTATCAGGTAGCCAAGAGACCCAGTACTTC. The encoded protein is CASSLSGSQETQYF.

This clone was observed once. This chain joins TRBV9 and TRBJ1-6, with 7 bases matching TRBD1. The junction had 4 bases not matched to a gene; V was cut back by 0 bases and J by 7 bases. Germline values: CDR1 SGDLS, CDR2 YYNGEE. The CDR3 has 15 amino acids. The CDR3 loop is CASSVVGQLNSPLHF. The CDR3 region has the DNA TGTGCCAGCAGCGTAGTGGGACAGCTAAATTCACCCCTCCACTTT.

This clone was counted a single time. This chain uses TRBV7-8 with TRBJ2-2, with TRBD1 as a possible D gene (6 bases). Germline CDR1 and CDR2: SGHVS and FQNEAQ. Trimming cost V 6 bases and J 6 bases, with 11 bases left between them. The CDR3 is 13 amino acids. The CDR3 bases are TGTGCCAGCAGTTCACAGGGTCCCGGGGAGCTGTTTTTT. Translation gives CASSSQGPGELFF. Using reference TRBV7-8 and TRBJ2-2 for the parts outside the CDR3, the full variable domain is GAGVSQSPRYKVAKRGQDVALRCDPISGHVSLFWYQQALGQGPEFLTYFQNEAQLDKSGLPSDRFFAERPEGSVSTLKIQRTQQEDSAVYLCASSSQGPGELFFGEGSRLTVL.

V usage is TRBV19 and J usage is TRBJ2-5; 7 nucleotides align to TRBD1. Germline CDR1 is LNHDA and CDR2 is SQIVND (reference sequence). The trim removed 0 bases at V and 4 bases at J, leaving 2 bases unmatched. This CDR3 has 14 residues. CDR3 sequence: CASSIEGGIETQYF. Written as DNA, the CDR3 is TGTGCCAGTAGTATAGAAGGGGGCATAGAGACCCAGTACTTC.

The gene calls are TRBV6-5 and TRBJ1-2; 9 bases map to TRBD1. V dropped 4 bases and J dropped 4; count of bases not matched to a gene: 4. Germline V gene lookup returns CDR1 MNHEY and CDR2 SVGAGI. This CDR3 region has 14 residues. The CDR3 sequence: CASSLYRGPYGYTF. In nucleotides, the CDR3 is TGTGCCAGCAGTTTATACAGGGGGCCCTATGGCTACACCTTC.